This T cell receptor (beta chain) was found in a study of beta chain features in type 1 diabetes. Across the whole study: Across all samples, over 85 million sorted cells were examined.

In its sample, this clone was seen a few times. Its antigen is still unknown. One junction end disagrees with the germline gene, perhaps due to a read error. The authors reverse transcribed all of the isolated RNA, so sequencing captured expressed TCRB transcripts. Produced via immunoSEQ multiplex PCR; TCRdb's table is partial and in-frame only. The table includes more than 300,000 clones, 7.5% to 9% detected once. Sorting with CD45RO/CCR7/CD25/CD127/CD95/CD27 yielded naive, central memory, regulatory and stem-like memory CD4+ cells. Without exception, sorted populations had purity beyond 98%. Germline CDR1 and CDR2: LGHNA and YSLEER. This CDR3 has 15 amino acids. Study-level findings and limits: The cDNA sequencing approach could over-represent high-TCR-expressing cells.

This rearrangement joins TRBV4-3 to TRBJ1-1, with 8 positions matching TRBD1. This receptor was identified in a woman aged 18-35 years in good health. The source material was central memory CD4+ T cells from blood. CDR3 sequence: CASSQDRRDRGLLKF. CDR3 nucleotides: TGCGCCAGCAGCCAAGACCGGCGTGACAGGGGTCTCCTCAAGTTT.